This T cell receptor beta chain was recorded in a study of chemoradiotherapy in HPV16-positive cancers. Study-wide background: Candidate HPV-specific clones and shared TCR motifs came from a couple of HPV16-positive patients. Study conclusions and caveats: HPV-specific T cells were functionally defined from only a couple of HPV16-positive patients.

Profiled with immunoSEQ multiplex PCR; TCRdb holds only in-frame clones, not every one. This table holds approximately 7,000 clones, approximately 84% found once. Germline V lookup: CDR1 SGHTA, CDR2 FQGNSA. The CDR3 covers 14 residues. The ends were cut back, 2 bases at V and 0 bases at J, with 6 bases in the middle. On this clone itself: What it recognizes is unknown.

The source was tumor tissue, collected from a patient who underwent chemoradiotherapy. The chain uses TRBV7-2 and TRBJ2-3; the D gene is possibly TRBD1 (5 bases). This TCR came from a human donor with HPV-associated anogenital cancer. The chain's CDR3 is CASSLYRSTDTQYF. The CDR3 DNA is TGTGCCAGCAGCTTATACAGGAGCACAGATACGCAGTATTTT.